The 18 T cell receptor beta chains reported below all come from one sample, sequenced in a study of radiation and T cells in renal cell carcinoma. TCRdb keeps only in-frame clones here, not all; method: immunoSEQ multiplex PCR. This sample has 50,000 to 75,000 clones, with around 72% found just once. Time point of the sample: baseline pretreatment blood. Treatment specified: 15 Gy SBRT to primary tumor, nephrectomy 4 weeks later. The sample was blood, taken from a patient whose treatment included radiotherapy and nephrectomy. All receptors derive from a man in his 60s with renal cell carcinoma.

This clone has a count of ten or more. The chain recombines TRBV19 with TRBJ1-6, with 8 positions matching TRBD1. Trimming removed 4 bases from V and 8 bases from J; junction bases left unmatched: 4. CDR1 and CDR2 (germline): LNHDA, SQIVND (reference sequence). The CDR3 totals 14 residues. The CDR3 sequence is CASSKQGEHSPLHF. CDR3 sequence (DNA): TGTGCCAGTAGTAAACAGGGGGAGCATTCACCCCTCCACTTT.

V and J are TRBV4-2 and TRBJ2-3, with 9 positions matching TRBD2. Germline CDR1 LGHNA, CDR2 YNFKEQ. The CDR3 runs to 17 residues. J lost 4 bases, V lost 0 bases, and 8 bases had no gene match. The CDR3 DNA follows: TGTGCCAGCAGCCAAGATCCAATAGCGGGAGCCGCAGATACGCAGTATTTT. Protein: CASSQDPIAGAADTQYF.

The V call is TRBV9, the J call TRBJ2-5; 7 bases are a match to TRBD1. Germline V gives CDR1 SGDLS, CDR2 YYNGEE. This CDR3 has 14 amino acids. The ends lost 3 bases at V and 2 bases at J; junction bases unmatched: 4. The CDR3 reads CASSEGQPQETQYF. DNA for the CDR3: TGTGCCAGCAGCGAGGGACAGCCACAAGAGACCCAGTACTTC.

The J gene is TRBJ2-1, the V gene TRBV19; 8 bases align to TRBD2. Germline V gene sequence: CDR1 LNHDA, CDR2 SQIVND (reference sequence). The CDR3 is made up of 15 amino acids. The ends lost 5 bases at V and 2 bases at J; junction bases unmatched: 5. The CDR3 protein is CASSVNSGAYNEQFF. The CDR3, as DNA: TGTGCCAGTAGTGTGAATAGCGGGGCCTACAATGAGCAGTTCTTC.

This chain links TRBV5-1 with TRBJ1-1, with D possibly being TRBD1 (5 bases). Trimming stripped 5 bases from V and 7 bases from J, with 12 bases between. This CDR3 is built from 12 residues. The germline V gene encodes CDR1 SGHRS and CDR2 YFSETQ. The CDR3 region is CASREPTGEAFF. CDR3 nucleotide sequence: TGCGCCAGCAGAGAACCTACAGGTGAAGCTTTCTTT. Looking up the rest from reference TRBV5-1 and TRBJ1-1 gives the full variable domain: KAGVTQTPRYLIKTRGQQVTLSCSPISGHRSVSWYQQTPGQGLQFLFEYFSETQRNKGNFPGRFSGRQFSNSRSEMNVSTLELGDSALYLCASREPTGEAFFGQGTRLTVV.

V usage is TRBV29-1 and J usage is TRBJ2-1; no firm D call. The CDR3 runs 16 residues. Trimming removed 1 base from V and 7 bases from J, with 20 bases in between. Germline values: CDR1 SQVTM, CDR2 ANQGSEA. In DNA, the CDR3 is TGCAGCGTTGAAGGGGGTCCGCGAACTCCCCAGAATGAGCAGTTCTTC. Its translation: CSVEGGPRTPQNEQFF.

The chain employs TRBV30 and TRBJ1-5, with TRBD1 as a possible D gene (5 bases). The CDR3 is 13 amino acids. CDR1 GTSNPN and CDR2 SVGIG come from the germline V gene (reference sequence). V shed 3 bases and J shed 5 bases, with 11 bases lying between them. CDR3 amino acids: CAWSSGPHQPQHF. The CDR3 coding sequence is TGTGCCTGGAGCTCGGGACCCCATCAGCCCCAGCATTTT.

The rearrangement joins TRBV30 to TRBJ2-7, with 11 bases identical to TRBD1. J lost 5 bases, V lost 2 bases, and 11 bases had no gene match. Germline assignment: CDR1 GTSNPN and CDR2 SVGIG (reference sequence). The CDR3 sequence is 16 residues long. CDR3 loop: CAWSLGTGTGGNEQYF. As DNA, the CDR3 is TGTGCCTGGAGTTTGGGGACCGGGACAGGGGGTAACGAGCAGTACTTC.

The CDR3 coding sequence is TGTGCCAGCAGCCAGGACGGTAGAAACACCGGGGAGCTGTTTTTT. Translating it yields CASSQDGRNTGELFF. The V gene is TRBV9, the J gene TRBJ2-2; D uncertain. Germline CDR1 SGDLS, CDR2 YYNGEE. This CDR3 has 15 residues. Trimming took 4 bases from V and 2 from J, leaving 12 bases between them.

V and J are TRBV19 and TRBJ2-3, with TRBD1 as a possible D gene (5 bases). Germline lookup yields CDR1 LNHDA and CDR2 SQIVND (reference sequence). The V and J ends lost 6 bases and 4 bases respectively, with 14 bases between them. The CDR3 has 14 residues. The CDR3 nucleotides read TGTGCCAGTAGCCCCTGGGGCCGCCCAGATACGCAGTATTTT. Protein product: CASSPWGRPDTQYF.

J is TRBJ2-5 and V is TRBV6-1; 7 bases are shared with TRBD2. Germline-derived CDR1 and CDR2 are MNHNS and SASEGT. Losses at the gene ends were 4 bases for V and 1 base for J; bases not matched to a gene: 3. The CDR3 has 14 amino acids. The CDR3 DNA reads as TGTGCCAGCAGTGGGGGGACTACCCAAGAGACCCAGTACTTC. Translated, it gives CASSGGTTQETQYF.

The V and J genes are TRBV5-6 and TRBJ2-3; a possible D gene is TRBD2 (6 bases). This CDR3 has 15 amino acids. Trimming removed 6 bases at V and 2 bases at J, with 16 bases between. Germline V gives CDR1 SGHDT, CDR2 YYEEEE. The CDR3 DNA reads as TGTGCCAGCACCCCCGCGGGGCCCAACACAGATACGCAGTATTTT. This encodes CASTPAGPNTDTQYF. Variable domain in full (rest from reference TRBV5-6 and TRBJ2-3): DAGVTQSPTHLIKTRGQQVTLRCSPKSGHDTVSWYQQALGQGPQFIFQYYEEEERQRGNFPDRFSGHQFPNYSSELNVNALLLGDSALYLCASTPAGPNTDTQYFGPGTRLTVL.

This chain connects TRBV21-1 to TRBJ2-3; TRBD2 is the table's D call, not checked against the DNA. TRBV21-1 is annotated as a pseudogene. The CDR3 extends over 18 amino acids. The CDR3 bases are TGTGCCAGCAGCAAGACTAGCGGGAGACAGTTTAGCACAGATACGCAGTATTTT. Amino acid sequence: CASSKTSGRQFSTDTQYF.

The genes are TRBV15 and TRBJ1-3; no clear D gene. CDR1 is LNHNV and CDR2 is YYDKDF in the germline V gene (reference sequence). This CDR3 contains 14 residues. The V end lost 1 base, the J end lost 3 bases, and 7 bases lay between the germline ends. CDR3 loop: CATSRVGFGNTIYF. Here the CDR3 DNA reads TGTGCCACCAGCAGAGTGGGATTTGGAAACACCATATATTTT.

This clone was counted between two and nine times. The genes are TRBV9 and TRBJ2-1; no clear D. V lost 0 bases and J lost 6, with 7 bases in between. The germline V gene has CDR1 SGDLS and CDR2 YYNGEE. The CDR3 sequence is 13 residues long. This CDR3 reads CASSVAEANEQFF. The CDR3 bases are TGTGCCAGCAGCGTAGCTGAAGCCAATGAGCAGTTCTTC.

The V call is TRBV18, the J call TRBJ1-3; D possibly corresponds to TRBD1 (6 bases). Germline-derived CDR1 and CDR2 are KGHSH and LQKENI. The CDR3 runs to 16 residues. V lost 3 bases and J lost 0, with 12 bases in between. Here the CDR3 DNA reads TGTGCCAGCTCACCGCCGGACAGCTTCTCTGGAAACACCATATATTTT. Translation: CASSPPDSFSGNTIYF.

V and J are TRBV7-8 and TRBJ2-1; TRBD2 agrees at 7 bases. The CDR3 sequence is 13 residues long. Germline CDR1 and CDR2: SGHVS and FQNEAQ. The ends lost 0 bases at V and 11 bases at J; junction bases unmatched: 4. CDR3 sequence: CASSLAGLPKQFF. DNA for the CDR3: TGTGCCAGCAGCTTAGCGGGACTACCTAAGCAGTTCTTC.

V and J are TRBV5-1 and TRBJ2-3; tentative D call: TRBD1 (5 bases). This CDR3 has 15 residues. V gave up 0 bases and J gave up 0 bases, with 8 bases separating them. The germline CDR1 and CDR2 sequences are SGHRS and YFSETQ. The CDR3 DNA sequence: TGCGCCAGCAGCTTGGCAGGGCGGAGCACAGATACGCAGTATTTT. Protein: CASSLAGRSTDTQYF.